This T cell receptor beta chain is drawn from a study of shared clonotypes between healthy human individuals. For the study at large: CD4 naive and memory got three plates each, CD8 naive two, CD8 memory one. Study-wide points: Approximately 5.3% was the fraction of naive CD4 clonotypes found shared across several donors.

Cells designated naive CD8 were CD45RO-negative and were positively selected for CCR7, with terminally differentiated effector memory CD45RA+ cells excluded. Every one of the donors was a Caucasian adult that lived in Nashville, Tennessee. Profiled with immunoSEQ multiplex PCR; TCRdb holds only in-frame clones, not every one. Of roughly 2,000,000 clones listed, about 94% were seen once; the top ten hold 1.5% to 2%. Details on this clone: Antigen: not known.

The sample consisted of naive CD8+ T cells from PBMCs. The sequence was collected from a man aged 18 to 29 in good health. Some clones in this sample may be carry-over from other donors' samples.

CDR3 in amino acids: CASSHLNTEAFF. For the CDR3, the DNA is TGTGCCAGCAGCCATTTGAACACTGAAGCTTTCTTT. The genes are TRBV27 and TRBJ1-1; D ambiguous. CDR1 MNHEY and CDR2 SMNVEV come from the germline V gene (reference sequence). The CDR3 runs 12 residues. The V end was cut by 6 bases, the J end by 0 bases, with 5 bases between.